The 14 T cell receptor beta chains reported below all come from one sample, sequenced in a study of shared clonotypes between healthy human individuals. TCRdb's table, derived via immunoSEQ multiplex PCR, lists solely in-frame clones and lacks some. The sample consists of approximately 2,300,000 clones, under 95% of them appearing once. The specimen was naive CD4+ T cells from PBMCs. Subset noted: CD45RA+ positively selected. All receptors come from a man aged 18 to 29 in good health. Some clones in this sample may be carry-over from other donors' samples.

The J gene is TRBJ2-5, the V gene TRBV5-1; 8 nucleotides match TRBD1. V shed 4 bases, J shed 4 bases, and the junction held 6 bases outside the gene matches. Germline loops: CDR1 SGHRS, CDR2 YFSETQ. The CDR3 totals 14 residues. CDR3 region: CASSPQGALETQYF. The CDR3 DNA reads TGCGCCAGCAGCCCCCAGGGGGCTCTAGAGACCCAGTACTTC. The variable domain in full, completed from reference TRBV5-1 and TRBJ2-5, reads KAGVTQTPRYLIKTRGQQVTLSCSPISGHRSVSWYQQTPGQGLQFLFEYFSETQRNKGNFPGRFSGRQFSNSRSEMNVSTLELGDSALYLCASSPQGALETQYFGPGTRLLVL.

This chain connects TRBV28 to TRBJ2-7, with a tentative D call TRBD1 (6 bases). CDR3 length: 13 residues. Trimming stripped 5 bases from V and 5 bases from J, with 13 bases between. Looked up from germline, CDR1 is MDHEN and CDR2 is SYDVKM. The chain's CDR3 is CASSMTGVNEQYF. The CDR3 DNA is TGTGCCAGCAGTATGACAGGTGTTAACGAGCAGTACTTC.

V is TRBV15 and J is TRBJ1-3, with D possibly TRBD1 on 6 matching bases. CDR1 and CDR2 (germline): LNHNV, YYDKDF (reference sequence). The germline V and J ends were trimmed by 6 bases and 3 bases, with 15 bases remaining between them. CDR3 length: 15 amino acids. This chain's CDR3 is CATSNAGASGNTIYF. The CDR3 DNA reads as TGTGCCACCAGTAACGCGGGGGCGAGTGGAAACACCATATATTTT.

The V and J genes are TRBV5-1 and TRBJ1-1; D gene ambiguous. Per the germline V gene, CDR1 is SGHRS and CDR2 is YFSETQ. Trimming stripped 0 bases from V and 0 bases from J, with 12 bases between. This CDR3 contains 16 residues. The DNA of the CDR3 is TGCGCCAGCAGCTTGGCGGCAGGCCGTATGAACACTGAAGCTTTCTTT. This translates into CASSLAAGRMNTEAFF. The entire variable domain, with the rest obtained from reference TRBV5-1 and TRBJ1-1, is as follows: KAGVTQTPRYLIKTRGQQVTLSCSPISGHRSVSWYQQTPGQGLQFLFEYFSETQRNKGNFPGRFSGRQFSNSRSEMNVSTLELGDSALYLCASSLAAGRMNTEAFFGQGTRLTVV.

V and J are TRBV27 and TRBJ2-2, with 8 bases matching TRBD2. V gave up 7 bases and J gave up 6 bases; unmatched junction bases: 4. The CDR3 consists of 13 residues. Germline V gene lookup returns CDR1 MNHEY and CDR2 SMNVEV (reference sequence). The CDR3 spells CASKVGRAGELFF. The CDR3, as DNA: TGTGCCAGCAAAGTCGGGAGGGCCGGGGAGCTGTTTTTT.

V and J are TRBV6-5 and TRBJ2-1, with TRBD2 identical over 7 bases. Trimming removed 8 bases from V and 4 bases from J; junction bases left unmatched: 8. Germline V gene lookup returns CDR1 MNHEY and CDR2 SVGAGI. CDR3 length equals 14 residues. For the CDR3, the DNA is TGTGCCAGCCGTCGTCTAGCGGCTTACAATGAGCAGTTCTTC. Protein sequence: CASRRLAAYNEQFF.

This sequence joins TRBV27 and TRBJ1-3; D might be TRBD1 (5 bases). Germline CDR1 reads MNHEY; CDR2 reads SMNVEV (reference sequence). The CDR3 consists of 13 residues. The germline V and J ends were trimmed by 5 bases and 3 bases, with 8 bases remaining between them. CDR3 in DNA: TGTGCCAGCAGTATTGACAGTGGAAACACCATATATTTT. Encoded protein: CASSIDSGNTIYF.

The rearrangement links TRBV5-4 to TRBJ2-7; 10 bases are a match to TRBD2. CDR1 SGHNT and CDR2 YYREEE come from the germline V gene (reference sequence). V was pared by 4 bases and J by 2 bases, with 9 bases of the junction left unmatched. This CDR3 has 16 amino acids. The CDR3 DNA is TGTGCCAGCAGCCCCTATAGCGGGGGGCCCCCCTACGAGCAGTACTTC. Encoded protein: CASSPYSGGPPYEQYF.

The CDR3 loop reads CAHITGGGSYYGYTF. The CDR3 DNA reads TGTGCCCACATCACCGGGGGAGGATCCTATTACGGCTACACCTTC. The V call is TRBV2, the J call TRBJ1-2; a weak D match, TRBD1 (5 bases). The V gene's germline CDR1 is SNHLY and CDR2 FYNNEI. CDR3 size: 15 residues. Trimming removed 11 bases at V and 8 bases at J, with 27 bases between.

V gene TRBV6-5 combines with J gene TRBJ2-7, with D perhaps given as TRBD1 or TRBD2 (5 bases each). V was pared by 5 bases and J by 5 bases, with 10 bases between. Germline assignment: CDR1 MNHEY and CDR2 SVGAGI. CDR3 size: 12 residues. This chain's CDR3 is CASSPGPNEQYF. CDR3 DNA: TGTGCCAGCAGTCCGGGACCCAACGAGCAGTACTTC.

The V and J genes are TRBV7-3 and TRBJ2-5; 7 bases are shared with TRBD1. The CDR3 covers 15 residues. Trimming took 2 bases from V and 1 from J; bases not matched to a gene: 4. In germline, CDR1 is SGHTA, CDR2 FQGTGA. For the CDR3, the DNA is TGTGCCAGCAGCTTAGGGACAGACTCCCAAGAGACCCAGTACTTC. Amino acids: CASSLGTDSQETQYF.

In regard to this clone: Other DNA sequences within the sample encode an identical CDR3. Written as DNA, the CDR3 is TGCGCCAGCAGCTTGGAGAGTAGGAACACTGAAGCTTTCTTT. This gives the protein CASSLESRNTEAFF. This sequence joins TRBV5-1 and TRBJ1-1, with D unclear. Trimming stripped 0 bases from V and 1 base from J, with 7 bases between. Germline V lookup: CDR1 SGHRS, CDR2 YFSETQ. The CDR3 runs 14 residues.

The chain joins TRBV28 to TRBJ2-1; possibly TRBD1 for D (6 bases). The CDR3 consists of 14 residues. Trimming stripped 7 bases from V and 5 bases from J, with 15 bases between. Germline-derived CDR1 and CDR2 are MDHEN and SYDVKM. The CDR3 sequence: CASIRGDINNEQFF. The CDR3 DNA is TGTGCCAGCATCCGAGGGGACATAAACAATGAGCAGTTCTTC.

The rearrangement joins TRBV7-2 to TRBJ2-5, with TRBD2 matching 7 bases. The CDR3 runs to 17 residues. Trimming removed 1 base from V and 4 bases from J; junction bases left unmatched: 12. Germline V gene lookup returns CDR1 SGHTA and CDR2 FQGNSA. The CDR3, as DNA: TGTGCCAGCAGCTTAGTTACAGTGGCGGGAGCACGAGAGACCCAGTACTTC. Amino acid sequence: CASSLVTVAGARETQYF.